This T cell receptor (beta chain) was sequenced in a study of response to subunit inactivated influenza vaccine. Whole-study findings and limits: The authors put forward the suggestion that each seasonal influenza vaccination may bring in only a limited number of new T cells.

One entry per CDR3 protein, called by TCRdb with MiXCR from the RT-PCR reads. Among more than 150,000 distinct CDR3 sequences listed, about 10% were seen once. Trimming took 0 bases from V and 13 from J, leaving 14 bases between them. The V gene's germline CDR1 is SGDLS and CDR2 YYNGEE. The CDR3 runs 13 residues. This clonotype occurred a few times. Its cognate antigen is unknown. The V and J genes are TRBV9 and TRBJ1-5; possibly TRBD1 for D (5 bases). Sequenced material: CD8+ T cells sorted from PBMCs, taken roughly 24 months after vaccination. The origin of this receptor is a man aged 50 to 69 who received an inactivated influenza vaccine. The CDR3 region has the DNA TGTGCCAGCAGCGTAGGTCAGGGTTTCAATCAGCATTTT. This translates into CASSVGQGFNQHF.